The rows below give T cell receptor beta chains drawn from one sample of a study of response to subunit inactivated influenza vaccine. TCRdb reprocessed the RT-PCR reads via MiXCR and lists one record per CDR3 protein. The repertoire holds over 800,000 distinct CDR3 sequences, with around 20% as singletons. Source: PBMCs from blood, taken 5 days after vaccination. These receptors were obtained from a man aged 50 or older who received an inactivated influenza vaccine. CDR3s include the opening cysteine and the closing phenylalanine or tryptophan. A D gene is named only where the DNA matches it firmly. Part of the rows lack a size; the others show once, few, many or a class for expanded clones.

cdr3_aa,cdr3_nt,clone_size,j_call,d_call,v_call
CASSQTTSGALYPQYF,TGCGCCAGCAGCCAAACGACTAGCGGCGCCCTGTATCCCCAGTACTTC,-,TRBJ2-5,TRBD2,TRBV4-3
CASSGRGTANHYGYTF,TGTGCCAGCAGTGGGCGCGGGACAGCGAATCACTATGGCTACACCTTC,few,TRBJ1-2,TRBD1,TRBV6-1
CATSGGYSYEQYF,TGTGCCACCAGTGGGGGGTATTCCTACGAGCAGTACTTC,-,TRBJ2-7,-,TRBV24-1
CASSQEPHLGGTEAFF,TGCGCCAGCAGCCAAGAACCCCACTTGGGGGGTACTGAAGCTTTCTTT,few,TRBJ1-1,-,TRBV4-3
CAWSLPPASGNEQFF,TGTGCCTGGAGTCTGCCCCCGGCTAGCGGTAATGAGCAGTTCTTC,-,TRBJ2-1,TRBD2,TRBV30
CSARGLGRFYNEQFF,TGCAGTGCTAGAGGACTAGGTCGATTTTACAATGAGCAGTTCTTC,few,TRBJ2-1,-,TRBV20-1
CASSYAPAGANTGELFF,TGTGCCAGCAGTTACGCCCCAGCAGGGGCGAACACCGGGGAGCTGTTTTTT,-,TRBJ2-2,-,TRBV6-5
CSASVGGSVDEQFF,TGCAGTGCTAGCGTCGGCGGGAGTGTTGATGAGCAGTTCTTC,few,TRBJ2-1,TRBD2,TRBV20-1
CASSEARERPQHF,TGTGCCAGCAGTGAAGCTCGGGAGAGGCCCCAGCATTTT,many,TRBJ1-5,-,TRBV2
CASSPDSRTSPLHF,TGCGCCAGCAGTCCGGACAGTCGGACTTCACCCCTCCACTTT,-,TRBJ1-6,-,TRBV10-2
CASSPGQGGNSPLHF,TGTGCCAGCAGCCCCGGACAGGGAGGGAATTCACCCCTCCACTTT,many,TRBJ1-6,TRBD1,TRBV12-3/TRBV12-4
CATSDPRGRRTDTQYF,TGTGCCACCAGTGATCCCAGAGGTAGGCGCACAGATACGCAGTATTTT,few,TRBJ2-3,-,TRBV24-1
CASSIGQGNPWANVLTF,TGTGCCAGCAGTATTGGACAGGGAAATCCCTGGGCCAACGTCCTGACTTTC,few,TRBJ2-6,TRBD1,TRBV28
CASSTLDSYEQYF,TGTGCCAGCAGTACATTAGACAGTTACGAGCAGTACTTC,few,TRBJ2-7,-,TRBV12-3/TRBV12-4
CASSLAGDVDTQYF,TGTGCCAGTAGTCTAGCGGGAGACGTAGATACGCAGTATTTT,-,TRBJ2-3,TRBD2,TRBV7-2
CASSPDPDTQYF,TGTGCCAGCAGTCCGGACCCAGATACGCAGTATTTT,many,TRBJ2-3,-,TRBV12-3/TRBV12-4
CSVVQQGMNTEAFF,TGCAGCGTTGTTCAACAGGGGATGAACACTGAAGCTTTCTTT,-,TRBJ1-1,TRBD1,TRBV29-1
CASRAGGRVPAHF,TGTGCCAGCAGGGCGGGGGGAAGGGTACCGGCGCACTTC,-,TRBJ2-7,TRBD2,TRBV6-1
CASSLWPGRQETQYF,TGTGCCAGCAGCTTATGGCCAGGCCGACAAGAGACCCAGTACTTC,-,TRBJ2-5,-,TRBV7-2
CASSPRANTQYF,TGTGCCAGCAGTCCACGGGCGAATACGCAGTATTTT,-,TRBJ2-3,-,TRBV27
CASKDRGSYNEQFF,TGTGCCAGCAAGGACAGGGGCTCCTACAATGAGCAGTTCTTC,-,TRBJ2-1,TRBD1,TRBV2
CASSRWARASYNSPLHF,TGTGCCAGCAGCCGGTGGGCCAGGGCCTCCTATAATTCACCCCTCCACTTT,-,TRBJ1-6,-,TRBV7-9
CSARERHGVSNNYGYTF,TGCAGTGCTAGAGAACGACATGGCGTTTCTAACAACTATGGCTACACCTTC,once,TRBJ1-2,-,TRBV20-1
CASSLFRGTDTQYF,TGTGCCAGCAGCTTGTTCAGGGGCACAGATACGCAGTATTTT,-,TRBJ2-3,-,TRBV12-3/TRBV12-4
CASSVAGVISYEQYF,TGTGCCAGCAGCGTAGCGGGAGTTATCTCCTACGAGCAGTACTTC,-,TRBJ2-7,TRBD2,TRBV11-2
CASSSGFREKLFF,TGTGCCAGCAGCTCAGGGTTCCGAGAAAAACTGTTTTTT,few,TRBJ1-4,-,TRBV12-3/TRBV12-4
CASSLTGVFSPLHF,TGCGCCAGCAGCTTGACAGGGGTGTTTTCACCCCTCCACTTT,-,TRBJ1-6,TRBD1,TRBV5-1
CASISGKYDNYGYTF,TGTGCCAGCATCTCCGGCAAATATGATAACTATGGCTACACCTTC,few,TRBJ1-2,-,TRBV28
CASSQWDREGKTQYF,TGTGCCAGCAGCCAATGGGACAGGGAGGGAAAGACCCAGTACTTC,-,TRBJ2-5,TRBD1,TRBV3-1
CASSEEATGAFGYEQYF,TGTGCCAGCAGTGAAGAGGCGACAGGGGCGTTCGGGTACGAGCAGTACTTC,-,TRBJ2-7,TRBD1,TRBV2
CASSPARLSGGSYEQYF,TGTGCCAGCAGCCCTGCGCGCCTATCGGGAGGCTCCTACGAGCAGTACTTC,-,TRBJ2-7,TRBD2,TRBV3-1
CASSLVGDWNTDTQYF,TGTGCCAGCAGCTTAGTTGGCGACTGGAACACAGATACGCAGTATTTT,many,TRBJ2-3,-,TRBV7-2
CASSPLMNYEQYF,TGTGCCAGCAGCCCCTTGATGAACTACGAGCAGTACTTC,-,TRBJ2-7,-,TRBV3-1
CASSFGAGTADTQYF,TGCGCCAGCAGCTTCGGAGCGGGAACCGCAGATACGCAGTATTTT,-,TRBJ2-3,TRBD2,TRBV5-1
CSGVGDSENSEQYF,TGCAGTGGAGTGGGGGACTCCGAAAACAGCGAGCAGTACTTC,-,TRBJ2-7,-,TRBV20-1
CASTKKEAGGPLF,TGTGCCAGCACCAAAAAGGAAGCGGGAGGGCCCCTCTTC,-,TRBJ2-1,TRBD2,TRBV28
CASSLGRTHQETQYF,TGTGCCAGCAGCTTAGGACGGACCCACCAAGAGACCCAGTACTTC,-,TRBJ2-5,-,TRBV7-2
CASSPLGRGHGEQYF,TGCGCCAGCAGCCCCTTAGGCAGGGGGCACGGCGAGCAGTACTTC,-,TRBJ2-7,TRBD1,TRBV4-1
CASSSIRDSSYNEQFF,TGCGCCAGCAGCTCGATCCGGGACAGCTCCTACAATGAGCAGTTCTTC,-,TRBJ2-1,TRBD1,TRBV5-1
CASSHGGSPYEQYF,TGTGCCAGCAGTCATGGCGGCAGTCCCTACGAGCAGTACTTC,-,TRBJ2-7,-,TRBV12-3/TRBV12-4
CASSPGPGNSPLHF,TGTGCCAGCTCACCGGGACCGGGAAATTCACCCCTCCACTTT,-,TRBJ1-6,-,TRBV18
CASSLTGHISYNEQFF,TGTGCCAGCAGTTTAACGGGACACATCTCCTACAATGAGCAGTTCTTC,few,TRBJ2-1,-,TRBV27
CAISLFATVDPDTQYF,TGTGCCATCAGCCTGTTTGCCACGGTGGATCCAGATACGCAGTATTTT,-,TRBJ2-3,-,TRBV10-3
CASSQAEIHEQFF,TGCGCCAGCAGCCAAGCGGAGATCCATGAGCAGTTCTTC,-,TRBJ2-1,-,TRBV4-1
CSAPEEQGPRLAGSYNEQFF,TGCAGTGCCCCCGAGGAACAGGGGCCTCGACTAGCGGGATCCTACAATGAGCAGTTCTTC,-,TRBJ2-1,TRBD2,TRBV20-1
CASSLGPLGGGHEQFF,TGTGCCAGCAGCTTAGGTCCCCTAGGGGGGGGGCATGAGCAGTTCTTC,-,TRBJ2-1,-,TRBV7-9
CASSLALTSGMGATGELFF,TGTGCCAGCAGCTTAGCGCTAACTAGCGGGATGGGTGCCACCGGGGAGCTGTTTTTT,few,TRBJ2-2,TRBD2,TRBV7-2
CASSLMGSTDTQYF,TGTGCCAGCAGTTTGATGGGAAGCACAGATACGCAGTATTTT,-,TRBJ2-3,-,TRBV28
CATRDGGTDTQYF,TGTGCCACTAGGGACGGTGGCACAGATACGCAGTATTTT,few,TRBJ2-3,-,TRBV24-1
CASSSYGSGSSSYNEQFF,TGTGCCAGCAGTTCATACGGTAGCGGGAGCAGTTCCTACAATGAGCAGTTCTTC,-,TRBJ2-1,TRBD2,TRBV28
CASSSSQGDAFF,TGTGCCAGCAGCTCTTCCCAGGGTGATGCTTTCTTT,-,TRBJ1-1,-,TRBV11-2